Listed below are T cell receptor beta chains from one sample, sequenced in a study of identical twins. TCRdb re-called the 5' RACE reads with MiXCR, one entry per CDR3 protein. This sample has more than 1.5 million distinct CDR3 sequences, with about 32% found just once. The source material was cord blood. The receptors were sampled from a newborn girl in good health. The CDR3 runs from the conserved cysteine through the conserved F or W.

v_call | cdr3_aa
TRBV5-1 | CASSYSRVGDEQYF
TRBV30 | CVQTGDSYGYTF
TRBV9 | CASCRSGRETQYF
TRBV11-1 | CASSPHRGQETQYF
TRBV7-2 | CASSFRHLAKNIQYF
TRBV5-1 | CASSLGQPTSGEQYF
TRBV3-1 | CASSQGTVRNSPLHF
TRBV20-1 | CSARINRRGGTDTQYF
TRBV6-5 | CASSPSQFQETQYF
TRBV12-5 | CASGFHRMGAEGLAVNEQFF
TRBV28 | CASTSQGSSYEQYF
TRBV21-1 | CASIARTESNTEAFF